One sample yielded the 27 T cell receptor beta chains listed below, sequenced in a study of identical twins. Each CDR3 protein gets one entry after TCRdb re-called the 5' RACE reads with MiXCR. The table includes more than 200,000 distinct CDR3 sequences, about an eighth detected once. Sequencing input: memory (CD45RO+) T cells sorted from blood. The receptors derive from a woman between 18 and 29 years old in good health.

The chain uses TRBV2 and TRBJ2-1; 11 nucleotides line up with TRBD2. The CDR3 totals 15 residues. CDR1 is SNHLY, CDR2 FYNNEI, per germline. The trim removed 2 bases at V and 6 bases at J, leaving 3 bases unmatched. CDR3 protein: CASSETSGGSNEQFF. The DNA of the CDR3 is TGTGCCAGCAGTGAAACTAGCGGGGGAAGCAATGAGCAGTTCTTC.

This clonotype was seen more than once but under ten times. The rearrangement uses TRBV12-3 or TRBV12-4 and TRBJ1-1; D gene uncertain. This CDR3 spans 14 amino acids. Trimming removed 3 bases from V and 1 base from J, with 9 bases in between. The CDR3 DNA reads as TGTGCCAGCAGTTTCCCCGATCGGAACACTGAAGCTTTCTTT. Encoded protein: CASSFPDRNTEAFF.

This clonotype was counted ten times or more. This sequence joins TRBV5-1 and TRBJ1-1, with 8 bases that match TRBD1. Germline CDR1 and CDR2: SGHRS and YFSETQ. V was pared by 4 bases and J by 5 bases, with 7 bases of the junction left unmatched. This CDR3 is 14 amino acids long. The CDR3, as DNA: TGCGCCAGCAGCATAGGACAGGGAGGAACTGAAGCTTTCTTT. It translates to CASSIGQGGTEAFF.

This clonotype was seen more than once but under ten times. J is TRBJ2-1 and V is TRBV6-1; the match to TRBD2 covers 11 bases. The CDR3 runs to 14 residues. Germline assignment: CDR1 MNHNS and CDR2 SASEGT. The ends lost 8 bases at V and 7 bases at J; junction bases unmatched: 7. DNA for the CDR3: TGTGCCAGCCTCGCCGGACTAGCGGGTAATGAGCAGTTCTTC. Protein sequence: CASLAGLAGNEQFF.

CDR3 amino acids: CASSFRVDVTAANTGELFF. The CDR3 coding sequence is TGTGCCAGCAGTTTCCGTGTGGATGTTACAGCTGCGAACACCGGGGAGCTGTTTTTT. V usage is TRBV27 and J usage is TRBJ2-2; D gene uncertain. V lost 3 bases, J lost 0 bases, and 20 bases lay in between. This CDR3 has 19 residues. From germline, CDR1 is MNHEY and CDR2 SMNVEV (reference sequence).

V and J are TRBV7-9 and TRBJ2-5; no definite D call. CDR1 is SEHNR, CDR2 FQNEAQ, per germline (reference sequence). CDR3 length: 13 residues. Trimming pared 6 bases from V and 0 bases from J, leaving 8 bases between. CDR3 region: CASRHPYQETQYF. The CDR3 nucleotides are TGTGCCAGCAGGCACCCGTACCAAGAGACCCAGTACTTC. Full variable domain (missing parts from reference TRBV7-9 and TRBJ2-5): DTGVSQNPRHKITKRGQNVTFRCDPISEHNRLYWYRQTLGQGPEFLTYFQNEAQLEKSRLLSDRFSAERPKGSFSTLEIQRTEQGDSAMYLCASRHPYQETQYFGPGTRLLVL.

The chain uses TRBV12-3 or TRBV12-4 and TRBJ2-7, with TRBD1 identical over 7 bases. Trimming cost V 5 bases and J 3 bases; bases outside gene matches: 13. The CDR3 totals 16 residues. The CDR3 spells CASSRITGQNLYEQYF. The CDR3 DNA reads TGTGCCAGCAGTCGAATCACGGGACAGAATCTCTACGAGCAGTACTTC.

This clonotype was seen many times. The CDR3 DNA follows: TGTGCCAGCAAAACAAGGCAGGGGGCTCGGGATACGCAGTATTTT. This sequence encodes CASKTRQGARDTQYF. The chain has TRBV12-3 or TRBV12-4 and TRBJ2-3; 8 bases are shared with TRBD1. The ends lost 7 bases at V and 6 bases at J; junction bases unmatched: 12. The CDR3 runs 15 residues.

The chain links TRBV4-2 to TRBJ2-1; no reliable D call. Germline loops: CDR1 LGHNA, CDR2 YNFKEQ. V gave up 4 bases and J gave up 5 bases, with 3 bases separating them. The CDR3 contains 11 residues. DNA for the CDR3: TGTGCCAGCAGCCGAGACAATGAGCAGTTCTTC. Translated, it gives CASSRDNEQFF.

The J gene is TRBJ2-3, the V gene TRBV20-1, with TRBD2 identical over 11 bases. The CDR3 length is 14 residues. V trimming: 6 bases; J trimming: 2 bases; junction bases outside the gene matches: 4. Germline CDR1 DFQATT, CDR2 SNEGSKA (reference sequence). CDR3 coding DNA: TGCAGTGCAACACTAGCGGGGGTCACAGATACGCAGTATTTT. Protein product: CSATLAGVTDTQYF.

This clonotype was seen at least ten times. The chain uses TRBV11-2 and TRBJ2-1; perhaps TRBD2 as D (7 bases). Germline lookup yields CDR1 SGHAT and CDR2 FQNNGV. The CDR3 consists of 12 residues. Trimming removed 4 bases from V and 9 bases from J, with 10 bases in between. The CDR3 region has the DNA TGTGCCAGCAGCTGGGGGGGCGGTGAGCAGTTCTTC. As protein: CASSWGGGEQFF.

The table lists this clonotype with a few counts. The rearrangement joins TRBV7-3 to TRBJ2-3; 12 bases are shared with TRBD2. The CDR3 is 16 residues long. Germline CDR1 SGHTA, CDR2 FQGTGA. With V trimmed by 4 bases and J by 0 bases, 2 bases remained unmatched. The CDR3: CASSSGLAGSTDTQYF. Here the CDR3 DNA reads TGTGCCAGCAGCTCCGGACTAGCGGGGAGCACAGATACGCAGTATTTT.

The CDR3 region is CASTRTGGTNEQFF. The CDR3 DNA reads as TGCGCCAGCACCCGGACAGGGGGAACTAATGAGCAGTTCTTC. V usage is TRBV10-2 and J usage is TRBJ2-1; 10 bases fit TRBD1. The CDR3 has 14 amino acids. V gave up 7 bases and J gave up 7 bases; unmatched junction bases: 7. Germline V lookup: CDR1 WSHSY, CDR2 SAAADI.

This chain connects TRBV11-3 to TRBJ2-1, with D unclear. The germline V gene has CDR1 SGHNT and CDR2 YENEEA. The CDR3 contains 15 residues. V lost 0 bases and J 0 bases, leaving 6 bases between the germline ends. Here the CDR3 reads CASSLDQFSYNEQFF. For the CDR3, the DNA is TGTGCCAGCAGCTTAGATCAGTTCTCCTACAATGAGCAGTTCTTC.

This clonotype was detected only a few times. The chain links TRBV27 to TRBJ2-7; 7 nucleotides line up with TRBD1. The CDR3 has 16 amino acids. V trimming: 7 bases; J trimming: 1 base; junction bases outside the gene matches: 13. From germline, CDR1 is MNHEY and CDR2 SMNVEV (reference sequence). CDR3 in amino acids: CASTTMGTTGSYEQYF. The DNA for the CDR3 is TGTGCCAGCACAACCATGGGAACGACAGGGTCCTACGAGCAGTACTTC.

This chain links TRBV5-1 with TRBJ2-5; 8 positions match TRBD2. This CDR3 spans 16 amino acids. Per germline, CDR1 SGHRS and CDR2 YFSETQ. J was trimmed by 0 bases and V by 5 bases; bases with no gene match: 9. The CDR3 DNA follows: TGCGCCAGCAGTAGTCTAGCGGGTGCGTACCAAGAGACCCAGTACTTC. Encoded protein: CASSSLAGAYQETQYF.

This clonotype occurred many times. The rearrangement joins TRBV20-1 to TRBJ2-7, with 11 nucleotides matching TRBD1. The CDR3 contains 14 residues. The germline V gene encodes CDR1 DFQATT and CDR2 SNEGSKA (reference sequence). V lost 5 bases and J lost 4; bases outside the gene matches: 7. CDR3 protein: CSAYRTGGWYEQYF. In DNA, the CDR3 is TGCAGTGCTTACCGGACAGGGGGCTGGTACGAGCAGTACTTC.

This clonotype has a handful of counts. The chain couples TRBV5-4 to TRBJ2-5; D remains unclear. CDR1 is SGHNT and CDR2 is YYREEE in the germline V gene (reference sequence). CDR3 length: 14 amino acids. V was trimmed by 1 base and J by 5 bases, leaving 12 bases between them. The CDR3 DNA sequence: TGTGCCAGCAGCTTGCGCGGAGAGGACGAGACCCAGTACTTC. Its translation: CASSLRGEDETQYF.

The chain recombines TRBV19 with TRBJ1-5; TRBD1 is a possible D gene (5 bases). Germline CDR1 reads LNHDA; CDR2 reads SQIVND (reference sequence). The germline V and J ends were trimmed by 6 bases and 6 bases, with 21 bases remaining between them. CDR3 length equals 16 residues. CDR3: CASRPLGRGGSQPQHF. CDR3 DNA sequence: TGTGCCAGTAGACCTCTCGGGAGGGGAGGGAGTCAGCCCCAGCATTTT.

V usage is TRBV29-1 and J usage is TRBJ1-1, with D possibly being TRBD1 (5 bases). Trimming took off 8 bases at V and 3 bases at J, with 16 bases between the two ends. CDR3 length: 13 residues. In germline, CDR1 is SQVTM, CDR2 ANQGSEA. CDR3 in DNA: TGCAGCACCTTAGTTGGGGGGGACACTGAAGCTTTCTTT. Amino acid sequence: CSTLVGGDTEAFF.

This clonotype was recorded a few times. This chain uses TRBV28 with TRBJ2-3, with D possibly matching TRBD1 (5 bases). The V and J ends lost 7 bases and 3 bases respectively, with 11 bases between them. The CDR3 consists of 13 residues. Germline CDR1 is MDHEN and CDR2 is SYDVKM. The CDR3 DNA sequence: TGTGCCAGCACTGTAGCAGGGACAGATACGCAGTATTTT. Protein product: CASTVAGTDTQYF.

This clonotype was seen a few times. This chain joins TRBV2 and TRBJ1-2; 7 bases fit TRBD1. CDR1 is SNHLY and CDR2 is FYNNEI in the germline V gene. The CDR3 sequence is 14 residues long. The trim removed 4 bases at V and 0 bases at J, leaving 2 bases unmatched. The CDR3 reads CASSGQGANYGYTF. The CDR3 DNA sequence: TGTGCCAGCAGTGGACAGGGCGCTAACTATGGCTACACCTTC.

The chain uses TRBV3-1 and TRBJ1-2; maybe TRBD1 (5 bases). CDR3 length: 15 amino acids. CDR1 is LGHDT, CDR2 YNNKEL, per germline (reference sequence). V lost 4 bases, J lost 5 bases, and 17 bases lay in between. The CDR3 protein is CASSLSRQSFYGYTF. CDR3 sequence (DNA): TGTGCCAGCAGCCTATCGAGACAGAGTTTTTATGGCTACACCTTC.

The V gene is TRBV5-1, the J gene TRBJ2-7; 10 nucleotides agree with TRBD1. The junction had 11 bases not matched to a gene; V was cut back by 0 bases and J by 5 bases. Germline V CDR1 and CDR2: SGHRS, YFSETQ. The CDR3 covers 17 residues. CDR3 region: CASSLGAPGQGIHEQYF. The DNA for the CDR3 is TGCGCCAGCAGCTTGGGCGCTCCGGGACAGGGGATCCACGAGCAGTACTTC.

This clonotype was observed a handful of times. The rearrangement joins TRBV7-2 to TRBJ2-3; 13 nucleotides agree with TRBD2. The CDR3 sequence is 17 residues long. Germline CDR1 is SGHTA and CDR2 is FQGNSA. J was trimmed by 4 bases and V by 5 bases; bases with no gene match: 9. CDR3 region: CASSQRTSGSFADTQYF. The CDR3 bases are TGTGCCAGCAGCCAGAGGACTAGCGGGAGTTTCGCAGATACGCAGTATTTT.

The sample holds a few counts of this clonotype. This chain connects TRBV10-1 to TRBJ2-3; 10 positions agree with TRBD2. The CDR3 consists of 14 residues. Trimming at V came to 10 bases and at J to 5 bases, leaving 9 bases not matched to a gene. The V gene's germline CDR1 is WNHNN and CDR2 SYGVQD (reference sequence). The CDR3 coding sequence is TGCGCCACGCGAGCGGGAGGGCCAAAAGATACGCAGTATTTT. Translated: CATRAGGPKDTQYF.

The chain is built from TRBV2 and TRBJ2-3; TRBD2 matches 11 bases. The length of the CDR3 is 14 residues. Germline CDR1 reads SNHLY; CDR2 reads FYNNEI. V trimming: 9 bases; J trimming: 1 base; junction bases outside the gene matches: 3. CDR3 residues: CARGLAEGTDTQYF. The CDR3 DNA follows: TGTGCCAGGGGACTAGCGGAGGGCACAGATACGCAGTATTTT. Drawing the rest from reference TRBV2 and TRBJ2-3, the complete variable domain is EPEVTQTPSHQVTQMGQEVILRCVPISNHLYFYWYRQILGQKVEFLVSFYNNEISEKSEIFDDQFSVERPDGSNFTLKIRSTKLEDSAMYFCARGLAEGTDTQYFGPGTRLTVL.